This T cell receptor beta chain was sequenced during a study of T cells in Graves' hyperthyroidism and ophthalmopathy. Amplified TCR beta CDR3 regions came from RNA transcripts. Primed by the HTBI set, a first-round RT-PCR was run on the TCR CDR3. One entry per CDR3 protein, called by TCRdb with MiXCR from the multiplex PCR reads. The sample carries 300,000 to 450,000 distinct CDR3 sequences, roughly 25% recorded once. The sample holds a few counts of this clonotype. Germline values: CDR1 GTSNPN, CDR2 SVGIG (reference sequence). The CDR3 has 15 residues. V lost 1 base and J lost 4, with 11 bases in between.

The sample was blood. The TCR originated in a man over 45 with Graves' hyperthyroidism. The chain recombines TRBV30 with TRBJ2-6, with a weak D call TRBD1 (6 bases). The CDR3 coding sequence is TGTGCCTGGAGTGATACAGGGCGGGGGGCCAACGTCCTGACTTTC. Its translation is CAWSDTGRGANVLTF. Together with reference TRBV30 and TRBJ2-6, the CDR3 gives the full variable domain: SQTIHQWPATLVQPVGSPLSLECTVEGTSNPNLYWYRQAAGRGLQLLFYSVGIGQISSEVPQNLSASRPQDRQFILSSKKLLLSDSGFYLCAWSDTGRGANVLTFGAGSRLTVL.